This TCR beta chain was sequenced during a study of OX40 agonist ivuxolimab in advanced cancers. For the study at large: The patients got ivuxolimab, which is an agonistic anti-OX40 (CD134) antibody. Of mixed ages from about 20 to 90 and averaging around 60 years, the group was roughly 85% male.

The assay was immunoSEQ multiplex PCR, and TCRdb's table has in-frame clones only and misses some. The sample records more than 70,000 clones, 84% being singletons. Patients who had autoimmune disease history or got systemic immunosuppression were left out. Germline V lookup: CDR1 SNHLY, CDR2 FYNNEI. CDR3 size: 13 residues. Trimming left V 8 bases short and J 0 bases short, with 11 bases between. The chain links TRBV2 to TRBJ2-7; D gene unclear. The clonotype was recovered from an adult with an advanced solid tumor such as melanoma, head and neck, liver or kidney cancer. This material consisted of CD4+ or CD8+ T cells sorted from blood, taken in a trial of the OX40 agonist ivuxolimab. CDR3 sequence reads: CASVSGSSYEQYF. The CDR3 DNA reads as TGTGCCAGCGTATCGGGCAGCTCCTACGAGCAGTACTTC.